The source of this T cell receptor (beta chain) is a study of blood T cell repertoires in COVID-19. Study at large: Samples of COVID-19 (acute and convalescent) were obtained from the United States, Italy and Spain. The analysed material was cDNA or gDNA that came from T cells, B-cell-depleted T cells, or PBMCs.

This CDR3 spans 13 amino acids. Germline V gives CDR1 SNHLY, CDR2 FYNNEI. V shed 6 bases, J shed 3 bases, and the junction held 4 bases outside the gene matches. In the original workflow: Amplification of reference gene primers provided the estimated nucleated cell counts. Some clones are missing from TCRdb's copy, which holds only in-frame ones; the method was immunoSEQ multiplex PCR. From that table come the V and J calls and clone size; the DNA was used to work out D and trimming. The sample gives 90,000 to 120,000 clones, around nine tenths of which show up once; roughly 6% is in the top ten. The receptor was isolated from a human donor in a cohort sampled during active COVID-19. The sequenced material came from peripheral blood. V gene TRBV2 combines with J gene TRBJ1-2; TRBD1 matches 7 bases. The CDR3: CASRETGDYGYTF. DNA of the CDR3: TGTGCCAGCAGGGAAACAGGGGACTATGGCTACACCTTC.